These 21 T cell receptor beta chains originate from one sample sequenced in a study of shared clonotypes between healthy human individuals. Repertoires were generated with immunoSEQ multiplex PCR, while TCRdb's copy carries only in-frame clones and drops some. The profile shows approximately 340,000 clones, 74% of them singletons. Source material: memory CD4+ T cells sorted from blood. Sample subset: CD45RA-negative fraction. Source of these receptors: a man younger than 45 in good health.

The chain couples TRBV9 to TRBJ2-7; TRBD2 agrees at 13 bases. V dropped 4 bases and J dropped 5; count of bases not matched to a gene: 6. The CDR3 is 15 amino acids. Germline lookup yields CDR1 SGDLS and CDR2 YYNGEE. CDR3 nucleotides: TGTGCCAGCAGCCCCCGGACTAGCGGGAGACACGAGCAGTACTTC. Translation gives CASSPRTSGRHEQYF.

The chain uses TRBV19 and TRBJ2-7; no reliable D call. The length of the CDR3 is 13 residues. The ends were cut back, 7 bases at V and 1 base at J, with 11 bases in the middle. Germline V gene sequence: CDR1 LNHDA, CDR2 SQIVND (reference sequence). The DNA of the CDR3 is TGTGCCAGTAAGAATCGTCTGTCCTACGAGCAGTACTTC. The encoded protein is CASKNRLSYEQYF.

The chain carries TRBV11-2 and TRBJ2-1; 7 nucleotides match TRBD2. The germline CDR1 and CDR2 sequences are SGHAT and FQNNGV. This CDR3 region has 14 residues. V trimming: 3 bases; J trimming: 4 bases; junction bases outside the gene matches: 3. The CDR3 sequence is CASSLASGYNEQFF. The CDR3 coding sequence is TGTGCCAGCAGCTTGGCTAGCGGATACAATGAGCAGTTCTTC.

This clone was picked up many times. This chain links TRBV5-5 with TRBJ1-4, with D hard to call. This CDR3 comprises 14 residues. Per germline, CDR1 SGHKS and CDR2 YYEKEE (reference sequence). The V gene lost 4 bases and the J gene lost 5 bases, with 12 bases spanning the gap. The CDR3 sequence: CASSTGEWNEKLFF. The CDR3 nucleotides are TGTGCCAGCAGCACCGGGGAATGGAATGAAAAACTGTTTTTT. The variable domain in full, completed from reference TRBV5-5 and TRBJ1-4, reads DAGVTQSPTHLIKTRGQQVTLRCSPISGHKSVSWYQQVLGQGPQFIFQYYEKEERGRGNFPDRFSARQFPNYSSELNVNALLLGDSALYLCASSTGEWNEKLFFGSGTQLSVL.

This clone was seen a few times. The chain has TRBV18 and TRBJ2-3, with D uncertain. Germline loops: CDR1 KGHSH, CDR2 LQKENI. The V end was cut by 7 bases, the J end by 2 bases, with 13 bases between. The CDR3 has 14 amino acids. The CDR3 DNA reads TGTGCCAGCTGCCCCGCGGTTAACACAGATACGCAGTATTTT. Translating gives CASCPAVNTDTQYF.

A few counts support this clone. At the DNA level, this CDR3 is encoded by other sequences in the same sample as well. The chain links TRBV9 to TRBJ2-5; perhaps D is TRBD1 or TRBD2 (5 bases each). Between the trimmed V and J ends, which lost 2 bases and 2 bases, there was a span of 13 bases. The CDR3 sequence is 15 residues long. Germline assignment: CDR1 SGDLS and CDR2 YYNGEE. CDR3 in amino acids: CASSVDGTRQETQYF. DNA for the CDR3: TGTGCCAGCAGCGTGGATGGGACCCGACAAGAGACCCAGTACTTC.

This clone was seen many times. This chain connects TRBV11-2 to TRBJ1-1; possibly TRBD1 for D (5 bases). Germline loops: CDR1 SGHAT, CDR2 FQNNGV. Trimming pared 5 bases from V and 0 bases from J, leaving 10 bases between. This CDR3 spans 14 amino acids. The CDR3 is CASSLQVMNTEAFF. DNA for the CDR3: TGTGCCAGCAGCCTACAGGTGATGAACACTGAAGCTTTCTTT. The complete variable domain, with remaining parts taken from reference TRBV11-2 and TRBJ1-1, reads EAGVAQSPRYKIIEKRQSVAFWCNPISGHATLYWYQQILGQGPKLLIQFQNNGVVDDSQLPKDRFSAERLKGVDSTLKIQPAKLEDSAVYLCASSLQVMNTEAFFGQGTRLTVV.

This chain joins TRBV6-5 and TRBJ1-5; possibly TRBD1 for D (5 bases). The CDR3 consists of 14 residues. V lost 2 bases, J lost 3 bases, and 8 bases lay in between. CDR1 and CDR2 from the germline V gene are MNHEY and SVGAGI. The CDR3 is CASSYRGVNQPQHF. For the CDR3, the DNA is TGTGCCAGCAGTTACAGGGGAGTCAATCAGCCCCAGCATTTT.

V usage is TRBV2 and J usage is TRBJ2-2, with 10 bases identical to TRBD2. CDR1 and CDR2 from the germline V gene are SNHLY and FYNNEI. The CDR3 totals 15 residues. Losses at the gene ends were 7 bases for V and 7 bases for J; bases not matched to a gene: 9. The CDR3: CASTKLAGRNGELFF. CDR3 in DNA: TGTGCCAGCACCAAACTAGCGGGACGGAACGGGGAGCTGTTTTTT.

CDR3 sequence reads: CASSPQTGGVGKLFF. CDR3 bases: TGTGCCAGCAGCCCGCAGACAGGGGGGGTCGGAAAACTGTTTTTT. The V gene is TRBV5-6, the J gene TRBJ1-4; 9 positions match TRBD1. V lost 4 bases, J lost 10 bases, and 11 bases stayed unmatched. This CDR3 contains 15 residues. Germline assignment: CDR1 SGHDT and CDR2 YYEEEE. Full variable domain (rest looked up from reference TRBV5-6 and TRBJ1-4): DAGVTQSPTHLIKTRGQQVTLRCSPKSGHDTVSWYQQALGQGPQFIFQYYEEEERQRGNFPDRFSGHQFPNYSSELNVNALLLGDSALYLCASSPQTGGVGKLFFGSGTQLSVL.

J is TRBJ2-7 and V is TRBV28; D tentatively reads TRBD1 or TRBD2 (5 bases each). Trimming removed 6 bases from V and 10 bases from J, with 25 bases in between. The CDR3 spans 15 residues. Germline V lookup: CDR1 MDHEN, CDR2 SYDVKM. The DNA of the CDR3 is TGTGCCAGCAGGGAATTTGGGGGACCTAAAGGTTCCCAGTACTTC. Its translation is CASREFGGPKGSQYF.

The V call is TRBV7-8, the J call TRBJ1-4, with D possibly matching TRBD1 (6 bases). Trimming removed 4 bases from V and 8 bases from J, with 17 bases in between. In germline, CDR1 is SGHVS, CDR2 FQNEAQ. The CDR3 spans 15 residues. The CDR3 reads CASSSTGFWGEKLFF. The CDR3 coding sequence is TGTGCCAGCAGCTCCACAGGGTTTTGGGGCGAAAAACTGTTTTTT.

The table lists this clone with a few counts. This CDR3 is also generated by other DNA sequences in the sample. The CDR3, as DNA: TGTGCCAGCAGCCTCGCTGGGGCCAACGTCCTGACTTTC. It is translated as CASSLAGANVLTF. The rearrangement uses TRBV7-9 and TRBJ2-6; D gene uncertain. Germline V gene sequence: CDR1 SEHNR, CDR2 FQNEAQ (reference sequence). The CDR3 has 13 residues. The V end lost 5 bases, the J end lost 2 bases, and 4 bases lay between the germline ends.

The chain uses TRBV29-1 and TRBJ2-5; 8 bases agree with TRBD1. CDR1 and CDR2 from the germline V gene are SQVTM and ANQGSEA. The CDR3 is 14 residues long. Trimming removed 2 bases from V and 5 bases from J; junction bases left unmatched: 7. CDR3 nucleotide sequence: TGCAGCGTTGAAATACAGGGGGTACAGGAGACCCAGTACTTC. Its protein is CSVEIQGVQETQYF.

Many counts were recorded for this clone. The chain employs TRBV27 and TRBJ2-1; D gene ambiguous. The V end lost 3 bases, the J end lost 0 bases, and 9 bases lay between the germline ends. Germline V gives CDR1 MNHEY, CDR2 SMNVEV (reference sequence). The CDR3 sequence is 15 residues long. DNA for the CDR3: TGTGCCAGCAGTTTCGGTCGGTCCTCCTACAATGAGCAGTTCTTC. It codes for CASSFGRSSYNEQFF.

This clone showed up just a few times. The chain recombines TRBV5-1 with TRBJ2-3; D gene uncertain. Trimming left V 4 bases short and J 1 base short, with 4 bases between. Germline assignment: CDR1 SGHRS and CDR2 YFSETQ. There are 12 residues in the CDR3. Here the CDR3 DNA reads TGCGCCAGCAGCCGGGGCACAGATACGCAGTATTTT. Amino acid sequence: CASSRGTDTQYF. The full variable domain, rest sourced from reference TRBV5-1 and TRBJ2-3, is KAGVTQTPRYLIKTRGQQVTLSCSPISGHRSVSWYQQTPGQGLQFLFEYFSETQRNKGNFPGRFSGRQFSNSRSEMNVSTLELGDSALYLCASSRGTDTQYFGPGTRLTVL.

This clone was counted a single time. The chain links TRBV7-6 to TRBJ2-1; D might be TRBD2 (7 bases). CDR3 size: 15 residues. Germline CDR1 and CDR2: SGHVS and FNYEAQ. V was trimmed by 1 base and J by 2 bases, leaving 9 bases between them. The CDR3 bases are TGTGCCAGCAGCTTAGGAGGGGGGGCCTACAATGAGCAGTTCTTC. Protein: CASSLGGGAYNEQFF. The variable domain in full, with the rest retrieved from reference TRBV7-6 and TRBJ2-1, is GAGVSQSPRYKVTKRGQDVALRCDPISGHVSLYWYRQALGQGPEFLTYFNYEAQQDKSGLPNDRFSAERPEGSISTLTIQRTEQRDSAMYRCASSLGGGAYNEQFFGPGTRLTVL.

The chain couples TRBV14 to TRBJ2-5; a possible D gene is TRBD2 (6 bases). CDR1 and CDR2 from the germline V gene are SGHDN and FVKESK. V dropped 3 bases and J dropped 4 bases, with 12 bases sitting between them. The CDR3 extends over 14 amino acids. The CDR3 DNA reads as TGTGCCAGCAGCCAGTACGGGGGAGGAGAGACCCAGTACTTC. Translation: CASSQYGGGETQYF.

CDR3 amino acids: CAISGAGSYNEKLFF. The CDR3 DNA is TGTGCCATCAGTGGGGCCGGGTCCTATAATGAAAAACTGTTTTTT. The rearrangement links TRBV10-3 to TRBJ1-4; D uncertain. The CDR3 consists of 15 residues. The ends were cut back, 4 bases at V and 4 bases at J, with 13 bases in the middle. Germline loops: CDR1 ENHRY, CDR2 SYGVKD.

The V call is TRBV28, the J call TRBJ2-7; D gene unclear. The CDR3 has 10 amino acids. V lost 3 bases to trimming and J lost 4 bases, with 1 base between them. From germline, CDR1 is MDHEN and CDR2 SYDVKM. CDR3 region: CASSLYEQYF. CDR3 DNA sequence: TGTGCCAGCAGTTTGTACGAGCAGTACTTC.

The chain links TRBV5-1 to TRBJ2-1; the match to TRBD2 covers 9 bases. The V gene end was trimmed by 4 bases and the J gene end by 7 bases; junction bases not matched to a gene: 9. The CDR3 sequence is 15 residues long. Germline CDR1 and CDR2: SGHRS and YFSETQ. CDR3 sequence reads: CASSVSGSLINEQFF. DNA for the CDR3: TGCGCCAGCAGCGTTAGCGGGAGCCTTATTAATGAGCAGTTCTTC.